This entry features one T cell receptor (beta chain) sequence. Antigen unknown. Germline V gene data show CDR1 as SGHRS and CDR2 as YFSETQ. The CDR3 loop spans 15 amino acids. After removal of 4 bases from V and 1 base from J, the junction contained 6 bases not matched to a gene. These data belong to a study of cytomegalovirus exposure and HLA in healthy donors. Whole-study findings and limits: CMV antigen specificity was confirmed in vitro for a few CMV-associated chains. Cytomegalovirus-associated status was assigned to about 180 TCR beta chains.

The PCR employed 60 Vbeta primers together with 13 Jbeta primers. The method was immunoSEQ multiplex PCR; TCRdb's version includes in-frame clones alone and lacks a portion of them. The top ten hold over 25% of the sample, which has more than 100,000 clones, about 75% seen once. This chain connects TRBV5-1 to TRBJ1-1; the match to TRBD1 covers 8 bases. Sequenced: PBMCs. The TCR sequence derives from a man in his fifties or sixties in good health and CMV-seropositive. The CDR3 sequence: CASSRTGTGNTEAFF. The CDR3 coding sequence is TGCGCCAGCAGCCGGACCGGGACAGGGAACACTGAAGCTTTCTTT. Full variable domain (outside the CDR3, taken from reference TRBV5-1 and TRBJ1-1): KAGVTQTPRYLIKTRGQQVTLSCSPISGHRSVSWYQQTPGQGLQFLFEYFSETQRNKGNFPGRFSGRQFSNSRSEMNVSTLELGDSALYLCASSRTGTGNTEAFFGQGTRLTVV.